This T cell receptor beta chain was observed in a study of T-cell reconstitution after alpha-beta-depleted transplantation in children. Unique molecular identifiers were used to barcode this TCRbeta library. TCRdb passed the PCR reads through MiXCR, listing each CDR3 protein once. In the table there are 200,000 to 300,000 distinct CDR3 sequences, about 11% of which are singletons. This clonotype was recorded a few times. Trimming removed 7 bases at V and 4 bases at J, with 19 bases between. Germline CDR1 reads MNHEY; CDR2 reads SVGEGT. The CDR3 has 16 amino acids. This sequence originates from a human donor who donated a stem cell graft to a child with acute lymphoblastic leukemia. Sequencing was performed on PBMCs from the stem cell graft donor, taken from the stem cell graft. V is TRBV6-2 or TRBV6-3 and J is TRBJ2-2; possible D gene TRBD2, 7 bases. CDR3 sequence (DNA): TGTGCCAGCACCGATTGGGGGGGCCTCAGCACCGGGGAGCTGTTTTTT. It yields the protein CASTDWGGLSTGELFF.